This entry is about one T cell receptor beta chain. Antigen specificity is unknown. Sequencing used immunoSEQ multiplex PCR; TCRdb keeps in-frame clones, though not all of them. The sample includes about 38,000 clones, about 80% of them seen just once. CDR1 is SGHRS, CDR2 YFSETQ, per germline. Deletions cut 4 bases from V and 0 bases from J, with 11 bases between. CDR3 size: 16 residues. The data belong to a study of STAT5B mutations in CD4+ large granular lymphocyte leukemia. In the study overall: Among healthy controls, a particular HLA allele went with more CDR3 'QG' motifs.

Findings of the study overall: Top patient clones used TRBV06 genes more often: 8/27 versus 2/35 in controls. CD4-sorted patient repertoires seemed more clonal than healthy CD4+ repertoires.

Controls came from buffy coats of healthy blood donors. The sequenced sample was CD4+ T cells from blood buffy coats. This sequence joins TRBV5-1 and TRBJ2-6, with no clear D. The clonotype was recovered from a human donor in good health. CDR3 DNA: TGCGCCAGCAGCCTATCCTTTACCTCTGGGGCCAACGTCCTGACTTTC. Its translation: CASSLSFTSGANVLTF.